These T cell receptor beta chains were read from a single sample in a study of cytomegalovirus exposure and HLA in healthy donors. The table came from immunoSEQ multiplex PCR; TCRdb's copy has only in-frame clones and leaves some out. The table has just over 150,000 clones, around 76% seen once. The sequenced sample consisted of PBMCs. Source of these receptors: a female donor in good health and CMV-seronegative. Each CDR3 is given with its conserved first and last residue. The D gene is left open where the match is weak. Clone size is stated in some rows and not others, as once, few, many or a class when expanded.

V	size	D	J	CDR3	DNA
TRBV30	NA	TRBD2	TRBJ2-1	CAGSGDSYNEQFF	TGTGCCGGAAGCGGGGACTCCTACAATGAGCAGTTCTTC
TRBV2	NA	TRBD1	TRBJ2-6	CASDRGSGANVLTF	TGTGCCAGCGACAGGGGGTCTGGGGCCAACGTCCTGACTTTC
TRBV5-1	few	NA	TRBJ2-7	CASSLDWNYEQYF	TGCGCCAGCAGCCTCGACTGGAACTACGAGCAGTACTTC
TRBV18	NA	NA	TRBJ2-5	CASSPIVNQETQYF	TGTGCCAGCTCACCAATAGTGAACCAAGAGACCCAGTACTTC
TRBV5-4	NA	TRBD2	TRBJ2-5	CASSPGLAGGPSTQYF	TGTGCCAGCAGCCCCGGACTAGCGGGGGGCCCGTCGACCCAGTACTTC
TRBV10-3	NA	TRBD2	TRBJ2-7	CAISESLAGEANEHYF	TGTGCCATCAGTGAGTCCCTAGCGGGAGAGGCGAACGAGCATTACTTC
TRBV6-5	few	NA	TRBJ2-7	CASSADDSYEQYF	TGTGCCAGCAGTGCGGATGACAGCTACGAGCAGTACTTC
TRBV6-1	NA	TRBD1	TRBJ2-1	CARGTGQFF	TGTGCCAGGGGGACAGGGCAGTTCTTC
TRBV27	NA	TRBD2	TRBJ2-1	CASSFPTKAGGKGVQEFF	TGTGCCAGCAGTTTCCCAACGAAAGCGGGAGGGAAAGGGGTACAAGAGTTCTTC
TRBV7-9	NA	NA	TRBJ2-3	CASGRWASGTDTQYF	TGTGCCAGCGGACGCTGGGCTAGCGGCACAGATACGCAGTATTTT
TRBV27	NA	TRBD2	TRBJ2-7	CASSLLRTSGPYEQYF	TGTGCCAGCAGTTTGTTAAGGACTAGCGGGCCCTACGAGCAGTACTTC
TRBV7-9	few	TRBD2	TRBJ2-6	CSSSPSRGGPPGANVLTF	TGTTCCAGCAGCCCCTCGCGGGGGGGCCCCCCTGGGGCCAACGTCCTGACTTTC
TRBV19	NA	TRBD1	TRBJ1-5	CASTPDRTYSNQPQHF	TGTGCCAGTACTCCGGACAGGACTTATAGCAATCAGCCCCAGCATTTT